These 10 T cell receptor beta chains were sequenced from one sample in a study of blood T cell repertoires in COVID-19. Libraries were prepared by immunoSEQ multiplex PCR; TCRdb keeps only in-frame clonotypes and omits some of them. The profile shows about 69,000 clones, around nine tenths of them singletons. The sample comprised peripheral blood. The receptors stem from a woman between 18 and 30 years old with acute or convalescent COVID-19.

This clone has only a few counts. The chain employs TRBV4-1 and TRBJ2-2, with 8 positions matching TRBD2. Germline CDR1 MGHRA, CDR2 YSYEKL. This CDR3 region has 19 residues. V trimming: 0 bases; J trimming: 3 bases; junction bases outside the gene matches: 12. CDR3 in DNA: TGCGCCAGCAGCCAAGATCCGGGGGACGGGAGGGTGTACACCGGGGAGCTGTTTTTT. Amino acids: CASSQDPGDGRVYTGELFF.

In the case of this clone: The junction does not match germline at one end; this may be a read error. The chain recombines TRBV6-1 with TRBJ1-2; D remains ambiguous. The CDR3 has 11 residues. The germline gives CDR1 MNHNS, CDR2 SASEGT. The CDR3 loop reads CANSDSYGYTF. DNA of the CDR3: TGTGCCAACAGTGATAGCTATGGCTACACCTTC.

The chain employs TRBV5-8 and TRBJ2-7, with 9 bases that match TRBD1. V was clipped by 1 base and J by 12 bases; unmatched bases: 5. The germline V gene encodes CDR1 SGHTS and CDR2 YDEGEE. This CDR3 is 12 amino acids long. The CDR3 loop reads CASSLLGTGLYF. The CDR3 coding sequence is TGTGCCAGCAGCTTGCTGGGGACAGGGTTGTACTTC. Looking up the rest from reference TRBV5-8 and TRBJ2-7 gives the full variable domain: EAGVTQSPTHLIKTRGQQATLRCSPISGHTSVYWYQQALGLGLQFLLWYDEGEERNRGNFPPRFSGRQFPNYSSELNVNALELEDSALYLCASSLLGTGLYFGPGTRLTVT.

This rearrangement joins TRBV7-2 to TRBJ1-1; D possibly corresponds to TRBD1 (6 bases). The length of the CDR3 is 16 residues. With 2 bases removed from V and 1 base from J, the gap between germline ends came to 14 bases. Germline-derived CDR1 and CDR2 are SGHTA and FQGNSA. The CDR3 loop reads CASSLRAGVGNTEAFF. The CDR3 region has the DNA TGTGCCAGCAGCTTAAGGGCAGGGGTCGGGAACACTGAAGCTTTCTTT.

The CDR3 here is CASSLRLAYEQYF. CDR3 in DNA: TGTGCCAGCAGCTTACGGCTAGCCTACGAGCAGTACTTC. This chain uses TRBV7-2 with TRBJ2-7, with D hard to call. Deletions cut 2 bases from V and 2 bases from J, with 7 bases between. Looked up from germline, CDR1 is SGHTA and CDR2 is FQGNSA. The CDR3 covers 13 residues.

V is TRBV7-9 and J is TRBJ2-2, with 7 bases identical to TRBD1. The V segment lost 7 bases and the J segment 7 bases; nucleotides outside the gene matches: 18. The CDR3 extends over 17 amino acids. Per germline, CDR1 SEHNR and CDR2 FQNEAQ (reference sequence). CDR3 region: CASTSNFGQASSGELFF. The CDR3 nucleotides are TGTGCCAGCACCTCAAATTTCGGACAGGCTTCCAGCGGGGAGCTGTTTTTT.

The chain couples TRBV19 to TRBJ2-7; perhaps TRBD2 as D (6 bases). Trimming stripped 5 bases from V and 3 bases from J, with 14 bases between. CDR3 length: 14 residues. Germline lookup yields CDR1 LNHDA and CDR2 SQIVND (reference sequence). The CDR3 protein is CASSPLGTGYEQYF. As DNA, the CDR3 is TGTGCCAGTAGTCCCCTGGGGACTGGCTACGAGCAGTACTTC.

The chain combines TRBV9 with TRBJ1-1; D possibly corresponds to TRBD1 (6 bases). Trimming removed 0 bases at V and 5 bases at J, with 17 bases between. Germline V CDR1 and CDR2: SGDLS, YYNGEE. The CDR3 runs 16 residues. CDR3 bases: TGTGCCAGCAGCGTAGGAGGGGGAGGACTAGGAACTGAAGCTTTCTTT. This translates into CASSVGGGGLGTEAFF.

Remarks on this clone: The sample has other DNA sequences that encode this CDR3 too. The chain links TRBV6-5 to TRBJ2-7; D is unclear. The V gene lost 0 bases and the J gene lost 3 bases, with 6 bases spanning the gap. In germline, CDR1 is MNHEY, CDR2 SVGAGI. The CDR3 consists of 13 residues. The CDR3 loop reads CASSYSAGYEQYF. The CDR3 DNA follows: TGTGCCAGCAGTTACTCGGCAGGCTACGAGCAGTACTTC.

The chain carries TRBV6-1 and TRBJ1-5, with D possibly being TRBD1 (5 bases). Trimming pared 3 bases from V and 2 bases from J, leaving 17 bases between. Germline CDR1 reads MNHNS; CDR2 reads SASEGT. The CDR3 contains 17 residues. The CDR3 coding sequence is TGTGCCAGCAGTGATGGGGCAGTGCGGTGGGGCAATCAGCCCCAGCATTTT. Translating it yields CASSDGAVRWGNQPQHF.